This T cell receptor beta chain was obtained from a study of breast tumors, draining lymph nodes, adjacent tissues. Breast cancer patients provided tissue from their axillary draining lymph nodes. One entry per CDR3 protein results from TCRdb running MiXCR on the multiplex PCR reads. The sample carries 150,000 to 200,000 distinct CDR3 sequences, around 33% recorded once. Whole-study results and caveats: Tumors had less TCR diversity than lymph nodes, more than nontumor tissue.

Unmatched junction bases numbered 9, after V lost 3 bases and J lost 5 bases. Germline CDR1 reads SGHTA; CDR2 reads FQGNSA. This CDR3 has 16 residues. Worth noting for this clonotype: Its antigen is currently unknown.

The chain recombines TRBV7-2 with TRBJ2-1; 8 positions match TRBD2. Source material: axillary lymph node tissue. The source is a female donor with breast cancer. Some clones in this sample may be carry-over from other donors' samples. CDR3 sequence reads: CASSFPGTRVNNEQFF. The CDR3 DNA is TGTGCCAGCAGCTTCCCCGGGACTAGGGTTAACAATGAGCAGTTCTTC.